This T cell receptor beta chain was captured in a study of blood T cell repertoires in COVID-19. Study overall: Italy, Spain and the United States were the sources of the convalescent and acute COVID-19 samples. T cells, B-cell-depleted T cells, or PBMCs provided the cDNA or gDNA that served as material.

This CDR3 is 17 amino acids long. The germline V gene has CDR1 SGHRS and CDR2 YFSETQ. V was pared by 4 bases and J by 0 bases, with 14 bases between. Per the original methods: How many nucleated cells were present was estimated from reference gene primer amplification. Data came from immunoSEQ multiplex PCR; TCRdb stores just in-frame clones and leaves some out. That table furnishes V, J and clone size, whereas the DNA furnished D and trimming. This sample has roughly 250,000 clones, with about 88% found just once. The chain combines TRBV5-1 with TRBJ2-6; D may be TRBD1 (6 bases). The clonotype comes from a man aged 40-55 years with acute or convalescent COVID-19. The specimen sequenced was peripheral blood. CDR3 DNA: TGCGCCAGCAGCCCCACAGGACAGTACTCTGGGGCCAACGTCCTGACTTTC. Residues: CASSPTGQYSGANVLTF. The full variable domain, rest sourced from reference TRBV5-1 and TRBJ2-6, is KAGVTQTPRYLIKTRGQQVTLSCSPISGHRSVSWYQQTPGQGLQFLFEYFSETQRNKGNFPGRFSGRQFSNSRSEMNVSTLELGDSALYLCASSPTGQYSGANVLTFGAGSRLTVL.